This entry lists 31 T cell receptor beta chains sequenced from one sample in a study of cytomegalovirus exposure and HLA in healthy donors. PCR used 60 Vbeta primers and 13 Jbeta primers. This table comes from immunoSEQ multiplex PCR, and its TCRdb copy is limited to in-frame clones, with some not included. The sample records 150,000 to 200,000 clones, approximately 80% being singletons. The sample was PBMCs. Every receptor here comes from a boy aged 5-17 years in good health and CMV-seronegative.

J is TRBJ2-2 and V is TRBV2; D might be TRBD1 (6 bases). Per germline, CDR1 SNHLY and CDR2 FYNNEI. The V gene lost 1 base and the J gene lost 0 bases, with 6 bases spanning the gap. CDR3 length equals 15 residues. This CDR3 is CASSEGTANTGELFF. As DNA, the CDR3 is TGTGCCAGCAGTGAAGGGACAGCGAACACCGGGGAGCTGTTTTTT.

The chain recombines TRBV29-1 with TRBJ1-2, with TRBD1 as a possible D gene (5 bases). Looked up from germline, CDR1 is SQVTM and CDR2 is ANQGSEA. The V and J ends lost 4 bases and 0 bases respectively, with 18 bases between them. The CDR3 totals 16 residues. The CDR3 DNA reads as TGCAGCGTTGCCTTAGGCGGGACCGCATCTAACTATGGCTACACCTTC. Translating gives CSVALGGTASNYGYTF.

This clone was recorded a few times. This chain joins TRBV11-2 and TRBJ1-1; D is possibly TRBD1 (5 bases). CDR1 and CDR2 (germline): SGHAT, FQNNGV. This CDR3 has 15 amino acids. Between the trimmed V and J ends, which lost 0 bases and 5 bases, there was a span of 13 bases. CDR3 residues: CASSLDLGGGTEAFF. CDR3 nucleotides: TGTGCCAGCAGCTTAGACCTTGGGGGGGGAACTGAAGCTTTCTTT. Based on the CDR3 plus reference TRBV11-2 and TRBJ1-1, the full variable domain is EAGVAQSPRYKIIEKRQSVAFWCNPISGHATLYWYQQILGQGPKLLIQFQNNGVVDDSQLPKDRFSAERLKGVDSTLKIQPAKLEDSAVYLCASSLDLGGGTEAFFGQGTRLTVV.

The chain has TRBV10-3 and TRBJ1-2, with unresolved D. The V end was cut by 0 bases, the J end by 0 bases, with 14 bases between. The CDR3 has 17 amino acids. The germline CDR1 and CDR2 sequences are ENHRY and SYGVKD. The CDR3 bases are TGTGCCATCAGTGAGTCCCGATCGACAAGACCTAACTATGGCTACACCTTC. The encoded protein is CAISESRSTRPNYGYTF.

This sequence joins TRBV5-8 and TRBJ2-1; 7 nucleotides match TRBD2. V was clipped by 4 bases and J by 7 bases; unmatched bases: 2. Germline V gene lookup returns CDR1 SGHTS and CDR2 YDEGEE. This CDR3 contains 12 residues. The CDR3 sequence: CASSRTRNEQFF. CDR3 DNA: TGTGCCAGCAGCAGGACTAGAAATGAGCAGTTCTTC.

In its sample, this clone was seen once. The CDR3 nucleotides read TGTGCCAGCAGCAGGGCGACTAGCGGGGGGGCCCACGAGCAGTACTTC. It encodes CASSRATSGGAHEQYF. This sequence joins TRBV9 and TRBJ2-7; TRBD2 agrees at 14 bases. CDR1 is SGDLS, CDR2 YYNGEE, per germline. V trimming: 4 bases; J trimming: 5 bases; junction bases outside the gene matches: 8. CDR3 size: 16 residues.

The chain uses TRBV30 and TRBJ1-1, with a tentative D call TRBD1 (6 bases). The V and J ends lost 2 bases and 1 base respectively, with 20 bases between them. Germline assignment: CDR1 GTSNPN and CDR2 SVGIG (reference sequence). The CDR3 extends over 17 amino acids. The CDR3 DNA sequence: TGTGCCTGGAGTAGGTACAGGGAGGGGGTGACGAACACTGAAGCTTTCTTT. This sequence encodes CAWSRYREGVTNTEAFF.

Turning to this clone: Compared with germline, one end of the junction differs, possibly owing to a read error. The V and J genes are TRBV7-7 and TRBJ2-3; possibly TRBD1 for D (6 bases). The CDR3 covers 16 residues. Germline V lookup: CDR1 SSHAT, CDR2 FNYEAQ (reference sequence). The DNA of the CDR3 is TGTGCTAGCAGCCCCTTGGCGGACAGAGCCACAGATACGCAGTATTTT. It translates to CASSPLADRATDTQYF.

In its sample, this clone was seen a few times. The CDR3 nucleotides read TGTGCCAGCAGTGGACTAGCGGGAGGGAATGAGCAGTTCTTC. This gives the protein CASSGLAGGNEQFF. The chain has TRBV6-4 and TRBJ2-1, with TRBD2 matching 14 bases. From germline, CDR1 is MRHNA and CDR2 SNTAGT. Unmatched junction bases numbered 0, after V lost 4 bases and J lost 7 bases. The CDR3 loop spans 14 amino acids.

Only a few counts were recorded for this clone. The V and J genes are TRBV29-1 and TRBJ2-7, with 10 bases fitting TRBD2. The CDR3 has 14 amino acids. Germline loops: CDR1 SQVTM, CDR2 ANQGSEA. The V gene end was trimmed by 2 bases and the J gene end by 4 bases; junction bases not matched to a gene: 5. The CDR3: CSVELASGGYEQYF. CDR3 bases: TGCAGCGTTGAATTGGCTAGCGGGGGTTACGAGCAGTACTTC.

The chain couples TRBV6-4 to TRBJ2-2, with 9 positions matching TRBD1. The J segment lost 5 bases and the V segment lost 1 base, leaving 8 bases of the junction unmatched. Germline V gives CDR1 MRHNA, CDR2 SNTAGT. The CDR3 is 17 amino acids. The CDR3 DNA reads TGTGCCAGCAGTGACTATCCACAGGGGGCGACGACCGGGGAGCTGTTTTTT. Translating it yields CASSDYPQGATTGELFF.

The chain couples TRBV5-4 to TRBJ2-7; 9 bases are shared with TRBD1. The CDR3 runs 17 residues. Losses at the gene ends were 0 bases for V and 6 bases for J; bases not matched to a gene: 13. Germline loops: CDR1 SGHNT, CDR2 YYREEE (reference sequence). CDR3 DNA sequence: TGTGCCAGCAGCTTGGCCTTACAGGGGGCCCCAACGACCGAGCAGTACTTC. Its protein product is CASSLALQGAPTTEQYF. The variable domain in full, with the rest retrieved from reference TRBV5-4 and TRBJ2-7, is ETGVTQSPTHLIKTRGQQVTLRCSSQSGHNTVSWYQQALGQGPQFIFQYYREEENGRGNFPPRFSGLQFPNYSSELNVNALELDDSALYLCASSLALQGAPTTEQYFGPGTRLTVT.

The chain is built from TRBV7-3 and TRBJ1-1, with 12 positions matching TRBD1. J was trimmed by 4 bases and V by 3 bases; bases with no gene match: 12. CDR3 size: 18 residues. Germline loops: CDR1 SGHTA, CDR2 FQGTGA. The CDR3 DNA sequence: TGTGCCAGCAGCTTGGGCCCGGGACAGGGGGCATCGAGCACTGAAGCTTTCTTT. The encoded protein is CASSLGPGQGASSTEAFF.

This sequence joins TRBV5-4 and TRBJ2-3, with 12 bases fitting TRBD2. V dropped 4 bases and J dropped 3; count of bases not matched to a gene: 6. Germline assignment: CDR1 SGHNT and CDR2 YYREEE (reference sequence). The CDR3 spans 16 residues. The DNA for the CDR3 is TGTGCCAGCAGCCGTCTAGCGGGAGGGGAAACAGATACGCAGTATTTT. This gives the protein CASSRLAGGETDTQYF.

This chain connects TRBV18 to TRBJ1-2, with a tentative D call TRBD1 (5 bases). The V end was cut by 3 bases, the J end by 6 bases, with 11 bases between. The CDR3 is made up of 13 amino acids. The germline V gene has CDR1 KGHSH and CDR2 LQKENI. The CDR3 DNA follows: TGTGCCAGCTCACCGGGGGGGGTAAATGGCTACACCTTC. Amino acids: CASSPGGVNGYTF.

The J gene is TRBJ2-7, the V gene TRBV2, with TRBD1 identical over 10 bases. The CDR3 runs to 15 residues. Unmatched junction bases numbered 10, after V lost 6 bases and J lost 5 bases. Germline CDR1 and CDR2: SNHLY and FYNNEI. The CDR3 region has the DNA TGTGCCAGCAGAGAACAGACAGGGGGCCCCGACGAGCAGTACTTC. It codes for CASREQTGGPDEQYF.

The sample holds one count of this clone. The chain couples TRBV5-6 to TRBJ1-4; a possible D gene is TRBD1 (6 bases). The CDR3 covers 16 residues. CDR1 SGHDT and CDR2 YYEEEE come from the germline V gene. The V and J ends lost 4 bases and 0 bases respectively, with 13 bases between them. CDR3 bases: TGTGCCAGCAGCCCCGAGCCAGGGGCAACTAATGAAAAACTGTTTTTT. This translates into CASSPEPGATNEKLFF.

V usage is TRBV11-2 and J usage is TRBJ2-5; tentative D call: TRBD2 (6 bases). The CDR3 contains 13 residues. Trimming took off 3 bases at V and 5 bases at J, with 10 bases between the two ends. Germline V gene data show CDR1 as SGHAT and CDR2 as FQNNGV. The chain's CDR3 is CASSFPGSETQYF. The CDR3 nucleotides read TGTGCCAGCAGCTTTCCCGGGAGCGAGACCCAGTACTTC.

This clone was observed a handful of times. The V and J genes are TRBV6-5 and TRBJ1-1; TRBD1 might be the D (5 bases). Germline V gene lookup returns CDR1 MNHEY and CDR2 SVGAGI. This CDR3 is built from 12 residues. The ends were cut back, 7 bases at V and 1 base at J, with 7 bases in the middle. The chain's CDR3 is CASTQGNTEAFF. The CDR3 region has the DNA TGTGCCAGCACGCAGGGGAACACTGAAGCTTTCTTT.

This clone has a single count. The sample has other DNA sequences that encode this CDR3 too. J is TRBJ2-7 and V is TRBV10-3, with 10 positions matching TRBD2. The V segment lost 4 bases and the J segment 0 bases; nucleotides outside the gene matches: 3. The length of the CDR3 is 15 residues. Germline CDR1 reads ENHRY; CDR2 reads SYGVKD. In nucleotides, the CDR3 is TGTGCCATCAGTGCGTCTAGCGGGAGCTCCTACGAGCAGTACTTC. This translates into CAISASSGSSYEQYF.

This clone was recorded only once. The gene calls are TRBV19 and TRBJ2-7; the match to TRBD1 covers 7 bases. The V and J ends lost 3 bases and 0 bases, in that order; junction bases with no gene match: 5. This CDR3 is 15 amino acids long. Germline V gene sequence: CDR1 LNHDA, CDR2 SQIVND (reference sequence). CDR3 loop: CASSMWTGDSYEQYF. The CDR3 DNA reads TGTGCCAGTAGTATGTGGACAGGCGACTCCTACGAGCAGTACTTC.

This chain joins TRBV30 and TRBJ1-1; D call uncertain. The V gene lost 0 bases and the J gene lost 7 bases, with 15 bases spanning the gap. Germline CDR1 is GTSNPN and CDR2 is SVGIG (reference sequence). The length of the CDR3 is 14 residues. The DNA of the CDR3 is TGTGCCTGGAGTGTAAGGTCGCGGCGGATTGAAGCTTTCTTT. Its protein product is CAWSVRSRRIEAFF.

This chain joins TRBV27 and TRBJ2-3; a weak D match, TRBD1 (6 bases). Trimming pared 8 bases from V and 12 bases from J, leaving 18 bases between. Looked up from germline, CDR1 is MNHEY and CDR2 is SMNVEV (reference sequence). There are 12 residues in the CDR3. CDR3 sequence reads: CASVALGGRQYF. The CDR3 nucleotides read TGTGCCAGCGTTGCCCTAGGGGGACGACAGTATTTT.

This chain links TRBV5-1 with TRBJ2-2, with 9 positions matching TRBD2. The CDR3 is 17 residues long. Germline V gene sequence: CDR1 SGHRS, CDR2 YFSETQ. V lost 7 bases to trimming and J lost 6 bases; unmatched junction nucleotides: 16. CDR3 DNA: TGCGCCAGCTGCGCGTCCTCTCCGGGACTAGCTGCCGGGGAGCTGTTTTTT. Its translation is CASCASSPGLAAGELFF.

The chain has TRBV29-1 and TRBJ2-1, with D possibly matching TRBD2 (6 bases). CDR3 length: 13 amino acids. V was cut by 5 bases and J by 7 bases, with 15 bases left in between. CDR1 and CDR2 from the germline V gene are SQVTM and ANQGSEA. CDR3 amino acids: CSVRGSEGNEQFF. The CDR3, as DNA: TGCAGCGTTCGGGGGTCCGAGGGGAATGAGCAGTTCTTC.

The chain couples TRBV12-2 to TRBJ2-7; the D segment call TRBD2 is taken from the table without a DNA check. TRBV12-2 is a listed pseudogene. There are 12 residues in the CDR3. The CDR3 region is CASRSLVGEQYF. The CDR3 nucleotides are TGTGCAAGTCGTTCACTAGTCGGCGAGCAGTACTTC.

This clone was found a few times. The rearrangement uses TRBV9 and TRBJ1-2, with D maybe TRBD1 (5 bases). V dropped 0 bases and J dropped 5 bases, with 8 bases sitting between them. CDR1 and CDR2 from the germline V gene are SGDLS and YYNGEE. The CDR3 is 13 residues long. CDR3 amino acids: CASSVGRQYGYTF. The CDR3 region has the DNA TGTGCCAGCAGCGTAGGGAGACAGTATGGCTACACCTTC. Based on the CDR3 plus reference TRBV9 and TRBJ1-2, the full variable domain is DSGVTQTPKHLITATGQRVTLRCSPRSGDLSVYWYQQSLDQGLQFLIQYYNGEERAKGNILERFSAQQFPDLHSELNLSSLELGDSALYFCASSVGRQYGYTFGSGTRLTVV.

This clone was counted between two and nine times. The chain carries TRBV6-5 and TRBJ2-5, with a weak D call TRBD1 (5 bases). In germline, CDR1 is MNHEY, CDR2 SVGAGI. The length of the CDR3 is 12 residues. V shed 4 bases and J shed 2 bases, with 5 bases lying between them. The CDR3 sequence: CASSSGQETQYF. As DNA, the CDR3 is TGTGCCAGCAGTTCAGGGCAAGAGACCCAGTACTTC.

This chain uses TRBV7-8 with TRBJ2-5; 7 bases match TRBD1. Germline trimming cut 5 bases from V and 2 bases from J; bases unmatched to any gene: 8. The CDR3 covers 15 residues. Germline V lookup: CDR1 SGHVS, CDR2 FQNEAQ. The CDR3 loop reads CASSEGQPSQETQYF. The CDR3 bases are TGTGCCAGCAGCGAGGGACAGCCTTCTCAAGAGACCCAGTACTTC.

The gene calls are TRBV7-2 and TRBJ2-2; unclear D gene. Germline CDR1 reads SGHTA; CDR2 reads FQGNSA. V was clipped by 5 bases and J by 0 bases, with 4 bases between them. This CDR3 is 13 amino acids long. In DNA form, the CDR3 reads TGTGCCAGCAGCCCCGCGAACACCGGGGAGCTGTTTTTT. It codes for CASSPANTGELFF.

In this sample, this clone turned up once. The chain employs TRBV27 and TRBJ2-3, with 8 bases that match TRBD2. V dropped 0 bases and J dropped 10; count of bases not matched to a gene: 12. The CDR3 spans 16 residues. Germline CDR1 MNHEY, CDR2 SMNVEV (reference sequence). The CDR3 sequence: CASSLSYGTSGGAQYF. CDR3 sequence (DNA): TGTGCCAGCAGTTTATCCTACGGGACTAGTGGCGGGGCGCAGTATTTT.